This TCR beta chain appears in the sequencing data of a study of blood T cell repertoires in COVID-19. Participants were aged about 18 to 100 years from about 25 US areas. The germline CDR1 and CDR2 sequences are LGHNT and FRNRAP. The CDR3 runs to 20 residues. Trimming cost V 2 bases and J 4 bases; bases outside gene matches: 19. Here immunoSEQ multiplex PCR was the method, and the copy in TCRdb shows in-frame clones only, minus some. The sample contains 370,000 or so clones, 70% to 90% of which appear only once. Sequencing was performed on PBMCs or T cells enriched from blood (not recorded which). This sequence joins TRBV12-5 and TRBJ1-1; 10 positions agree with TRBD1. This clonotype originated in a man aged 25-40 years who had recovered from COVID-19. CDR3 sequence: CASGLINPGQGYNLGTEAFF. The CDR3 nucleotides read TGTGCTAGTGGTTTGATCAACCCGGGACAGGGGTATAATTTAGGCACTGAAGCTTTCTTT.